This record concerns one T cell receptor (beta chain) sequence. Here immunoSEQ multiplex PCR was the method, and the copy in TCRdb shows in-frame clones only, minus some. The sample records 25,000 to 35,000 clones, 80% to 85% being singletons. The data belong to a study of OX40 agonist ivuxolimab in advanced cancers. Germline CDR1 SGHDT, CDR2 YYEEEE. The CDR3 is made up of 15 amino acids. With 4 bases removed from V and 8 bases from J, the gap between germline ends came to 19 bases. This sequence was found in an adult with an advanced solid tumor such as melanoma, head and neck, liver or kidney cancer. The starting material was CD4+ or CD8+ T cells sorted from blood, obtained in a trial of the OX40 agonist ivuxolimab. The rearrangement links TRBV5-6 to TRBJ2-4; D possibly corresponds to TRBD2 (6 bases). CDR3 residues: CASSPVVATGDIQYF. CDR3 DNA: TGTGCCAGCAGCCCCGTCGTCGCAACGGGGGACATTCAGTACTTC. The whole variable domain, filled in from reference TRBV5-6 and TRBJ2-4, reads DAGVTQSPTHLIKTRGQQVTLRCSPKSGHDTVSWYQQALGQGPQFIFQYYEEEERQRGNFPDRFSGHQFPNYSSELNVNALLLGDSALYLCASSPVVATGDIQYFGAGTRLSVL.